This TCR beta chain derives from a study of vaccination and CD4 T cells after COVID-19. Study information: The convalescent population consisted of six males and four females, two of whom were of Hispanic ethnicity.

Documented treatment: approximately 10-day PBMC culture with coronavirus spike peptide pools or control peptides (ViraFEST assay). Researchers used the Oncomine TCR Beta short-read assay to sequence DNA from cultured CD4+ T cells. Each CDR3 protein gets one entry after TCRdb re-called the PCR reads with MiXCR. Here the sample spans approximately 15,000 distinct CDR3 sequences, approximately 53% being singletons. This CDR3 has 14 residues. Germline-derived CDR1 and CDR2 are DFQATT and SNEGSKA (reference sequence). Trimming left V 1 base short and J 4 bases short, with 11 bases between. This clonotype was detected only a few times. Its specificity is not known.

The source material was CD4+ T cells from blood, cultured in vitro. This sequence joins TRBV20-1 and TRBJ1-3; D not resolved. The source of this sequence is a human donor who had recovered from COVID-19. Here the CDR3 reads CSARVVDKGNTIYF. DNA of the CDR3: TGCAGTGCTAGAGTTGTCGACAAGGGAAACACCATATATTTT.